This TCR beta chain was sequenced for a study of OX40 agonist ivuxolimab in advanced cancers. Study-level background: The patients received agonistic anti-OX40 (CD134) antibody ivuxolimab. General study points: Which antigen the expanded peripheral T cells recognized is unknown. Among some nonresponders, normalized T-cell clonal expansion was also low.

Peripheral blood came from all dose cohorts at three timepoints. This clone has just a few counts. Antigen: not known. The germline gene is not matched at one end of the junction; a read error may be the cause. Method: immunoSEQ multiplex PCR; TCRdb's copy keeps in-frame clones and lacks some. Altogether under 85,000 clones are present, around 86% being singletons, with the ten largest covering 0.24%. CDR1 is LGHNA, CDR2 YNFKEQ, per germline. This CDR3 has 16 amino acids. The chain links TRBV4-2 to TRBJ1-1; no firm D call. This specimen consisted of CD4+ or CD8+ T cells sorted from blood, obtained in a trial of the OX40 agonist ivuxolimab. This sequence originates from an adult with an advanced solid tumor such as melanoma, head and neck, liver or kidney cancer. The CDR3 spells CASSQVSLPPNNEAFF. CDR3 bases: TGTGCCAGCAGCCAAGTAAGTCTACCTCCTAACAATGAAGCTTTCTTT.